This paragraph covers one T cell receptor beta chain sequence. This table comes from immunoSEQ multiplex PCR, and its TCRdb copy is limited to in-frame clones, with some not included. The profile shows some 87,000 clones, about 92% of them singletons. Germline-derived CDR1 and CDR2 are LNHDA and SQIVND (reference sequence). This CDR3 is built from 15 residues. V was trimmed by 5 bases and J by 4 bases, leaving 17 bases between them. This specimen belongs to a study of T cell changes during pregnancy in multiple sclerosis. The material was CD4+ T cells from peripheral blood mononuclear cells, obtained before pregnancy. This chain links TRBV19 with TRBJ1-1; maybe TRBD1 (6 bases). This TCR was recovered from a female donor with multiple sclerosis, enrolled in a pregnancy study. CDR3 protein: CASSLLTGIGTEAFF. The CDR3 nucleotides are TGTGCCAGTAGTCTCTTAACAGGGATCGGCACTGAAGCTTTCTTT.